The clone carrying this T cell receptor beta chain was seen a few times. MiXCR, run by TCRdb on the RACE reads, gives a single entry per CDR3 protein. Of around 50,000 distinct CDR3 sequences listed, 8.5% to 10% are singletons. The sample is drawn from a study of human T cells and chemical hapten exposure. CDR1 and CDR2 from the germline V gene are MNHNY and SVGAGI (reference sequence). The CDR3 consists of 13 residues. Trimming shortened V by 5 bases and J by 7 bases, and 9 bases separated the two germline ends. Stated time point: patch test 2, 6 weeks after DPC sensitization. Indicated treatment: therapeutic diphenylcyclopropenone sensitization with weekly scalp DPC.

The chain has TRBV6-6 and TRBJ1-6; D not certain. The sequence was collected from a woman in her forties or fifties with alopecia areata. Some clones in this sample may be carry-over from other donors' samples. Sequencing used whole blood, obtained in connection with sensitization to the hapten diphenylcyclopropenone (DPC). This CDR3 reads CASSPEGNSPLHF. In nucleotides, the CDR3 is TGTGCCAGCAGTCCCGAGGGAAATTCACCCCTCCACTTT.